What follows is one T cell receptor beta chain and its context. Its antigen remains unknown. Germline V gene data show CDR1 as LNHDA and CDR2 as SQIVND (reference sequence). This CDR3 is 19 amino acids long. Trimming removed 8 bases from V and 3 bases from J; junction bases left unmatched: 14. Extracted RNA was reverse transcribed, and the resulting cDNA served as sequencing template. Sequencing was performed with immunoSEQ multiplex PCR; in TCRdb, only in-frame clones are kept and a portion is missing. The sample carries about 180,000 clones, roughly 46% recorded once. This sample was taken from a study of CD8+ T cells in alopecia areata. General study findings and limits: In patients, TCRs were shared less clearly than in mice, and HLA may possibly be involved. Affected scalp, especially in alopecia totalis/universalis, had a higher clonality than normal scalp did.

Treatment indicated: oral pan-JAK inhibitor, 5-10 mg twice daily. The sample consisted of CD8+ T cells sorted from blood, taken around week 53, from a patient treated with tofacitinib. This rearrangement joins TRBV19 to TRBJ1-6, with TRBD1 matching over 12 bases. The clonotype originates from a human donor with alopecia areata. In DNA, the CDR3 is TGTGCCAGTTCATCCGGGACAGGGGGCGAGTTGCTCTATAATTCACCCCTCCACTTT. It yields the protein CASSSGTGGELLYNSPLHF.